A selection of T cell receptor beta chains follows, all from one sample in a study of OX40 agonist ivuxolimab in advanced cancers. The repertoire was sequenced with immunoSEQ multiplex PCR; TCRdb's copy has only in-frame clones and lacks some. The sample contains about 79,000 clones, about 88% of which appear only once. The material sequenced was CD4+ or CD8+ T cells sorted from blood, taken in a trial of the OX40 agonist ivuxolimab. Every receptor here comes from an adult with an advanced solid tumor such as melanoma, head and neck, liver or kidney cancer. Both conserved end residues are part of each CDR3. A D gene is named only where the DNA matches it firmly.

D,V,J,CDR3
NA,TRBV2,TRBJ1-2,CASSDQGGRLNYGYTF
TRBD1,TRBV5-1,TRBJ1-2,CASRPQGAKANYGYTF
NA,TRBV11-2,TRBJ1-2,CASSLDRGYTF
NA,TRBV6-6,TRBJ1-2,CASSYDVEFGDGYTF
TRBD1,TRBV7-9,TRBJ1-2,CASSSETGDYGYTF
TRBD1,TRBV7-9,TRBJ2-7,CASSSHRGPYEQYF
TRBD1,TRBV25-1,TRBJ1-2,CASKPGQTNYGYTF
NA,TRBV7-8,TRBJ2-1,CASSLASGVWGNEQFF
TRBD1,TRBV5-6,TRBJ1-6,CASSPGTGFENSPLHF
NA,TRBV11-1,TRBJ1-2,CASSRREGYTF
TRBD2,TRBV2,TRBJ2-2,CASRLAVTTGELFF
NA,TRBV6-5,TRBJ2-5,CASRRDLQETQYF
TRBD1,TRBV6-6,TRBJ2-5,CASSSGQATQETQYF
TRBD1,TRBV4-3,TRBJ2-2,CASSQETGAGELFF
TRBD1,TRBV7-3,TRBJ2-3,CASSPQGAVDTQYF
NA,TRBV7-6,TRBJ2-1,CASSRVPLNEQFF
NA,TRBV11-2,TRBJ2-5,CASSPQGRETQYF
TRBD1,TRBV5-8,TRBJ1-5,CASSLGTGGYSNQPQHF
TRBD2,TRBV11-3,TRBJ2-1,CASSPPGLDFPQFF
TRBD1,TRBV4-2,TRBJ1-2,CASSQDLNRGEYGYTF
NA,TRBV28,TRBJ1-2,CASSFWSGGGGYTF
NA,TRBV12-2,TRBJ2-7,CASRLAGLYEQYF
TRBD1,TRBV11-3,TRBJ2-2,CASSQGQGTGELFF
NA,TRBV29-1,TRBJ2-2,CSLFGGRWNTGELFF
NA,TRBV2,TRBJ1-2,CASSINPEGYTF
NA,TRBV7-3,TRBJ2-3,CASSSNIPADTQYF
TRBD2,TRBV27,TRBJ2-7,CASSLEASGPYEQYF
NA,TRBV18,TRBJ2-5,CASSPGETQYF
TRBD2,TRBV19,TRBJ2-3,CASTLSGITNTQYF
NA,TRBV4-1,TRBJ1-4,CASSSWSNEKLFF
NA,TRBV7-3,TRBJ2-3,CASSFTSSDTQYF
TRBD1,TRBV2,TRBJ1-6,CASTLGQGSSYNSPLHF
NA,TRBV5-4,TRBJ1-1,CASSLDGGAGTRNTEAFF
NA,TRBV7-3,TRBJ1-5,CASSCRDTYSNQPQHF
TRBD1,TRBV19,TRBJ2-6,CASSINPGGSGANVLTF
NA,TRBV6-1,TRBJ2-7,CASSYSREQYF
NA,TRBV5-1,TRBJ2-5,CASSLQETQYF
TRBD1,TRBV10-3,TRBJ2-2,CAITGGPGELFF
NA,TRBV27,TRBJ2-7,CASSLKPLNYEQYF
NA,TRBV7-7,TRBJ2-3,CASSPAEVTTDTQYF
NA,TRBV5-4,TRBJ1-6,CASSPQGRVSPLHF